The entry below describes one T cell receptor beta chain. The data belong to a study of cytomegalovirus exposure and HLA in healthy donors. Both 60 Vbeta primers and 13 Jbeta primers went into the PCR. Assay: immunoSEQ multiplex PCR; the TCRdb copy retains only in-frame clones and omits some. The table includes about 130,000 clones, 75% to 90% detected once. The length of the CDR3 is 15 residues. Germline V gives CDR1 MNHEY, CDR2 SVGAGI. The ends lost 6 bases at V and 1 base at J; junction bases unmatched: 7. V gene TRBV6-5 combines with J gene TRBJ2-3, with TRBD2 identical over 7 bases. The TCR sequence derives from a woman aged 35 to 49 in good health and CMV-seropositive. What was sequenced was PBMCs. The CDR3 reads CASSPGTSGTDTQYF. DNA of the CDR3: TGTGCCAGCAGCCCGGGCACTAGCGGCACAGATACGCAGTATTTT.